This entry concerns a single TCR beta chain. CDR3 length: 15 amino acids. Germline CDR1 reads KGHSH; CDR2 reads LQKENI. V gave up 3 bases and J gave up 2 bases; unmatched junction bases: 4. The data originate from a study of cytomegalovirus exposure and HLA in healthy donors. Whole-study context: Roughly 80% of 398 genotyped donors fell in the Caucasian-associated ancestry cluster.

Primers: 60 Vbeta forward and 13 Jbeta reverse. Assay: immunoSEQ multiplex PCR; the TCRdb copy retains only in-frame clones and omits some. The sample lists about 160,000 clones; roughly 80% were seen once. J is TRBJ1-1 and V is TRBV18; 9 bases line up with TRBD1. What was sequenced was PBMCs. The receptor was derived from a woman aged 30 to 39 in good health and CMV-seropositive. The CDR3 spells CASSPRDRANTEAFF. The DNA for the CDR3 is TGTGCCAGCTCACCCCGGGACAGGGCTAACACTGAAGCTTTCTTT.